This T cell receptor (beta chain) derives from a study of T cell responses to AZD1222 COVID-19 vaccine. The overall study: Second-dose schedules of about 4 or about 12 weeks were combined. Study-wide results and caveats: Unmutated regions of variants are reportedly targeted by nearly half of spike-specific TCRs. There were vaccine-associated CD4 TCRs across spike, dominant at 160-218 and 743-854.

Comment on this clone: Its specificity is unknown.

The data were produced by immunoSEQ multiplex PCR, yet TCRdb's version contains in-frame clones alone and is incomplete. The repertoire includes over 130,000 clones, roughly 91% of them detected once, and approximately 5% sits in the top ten. This CDR3 is 14 amino acids long. V lost 7 bases to trimming and J lost 4 bases, with 16 bases between them. Looked up from germline, CDR1 is SEHNR and CDR2 is FQNEAQ (reference sequence). The input for sequencing was peripheral blood, taken on day 0 of AZD1222 vaccination. This chain connects TRBV7-9 to TRBJ1-1; no definite D call. This clonotype was sampled from an adult in good health. CDR3 bases: TGTGCCAGCAAGAGAACCCAAGGATCCACTGAAGCTTTCTTT. Protein product: CASKRTQGSTEAFF.